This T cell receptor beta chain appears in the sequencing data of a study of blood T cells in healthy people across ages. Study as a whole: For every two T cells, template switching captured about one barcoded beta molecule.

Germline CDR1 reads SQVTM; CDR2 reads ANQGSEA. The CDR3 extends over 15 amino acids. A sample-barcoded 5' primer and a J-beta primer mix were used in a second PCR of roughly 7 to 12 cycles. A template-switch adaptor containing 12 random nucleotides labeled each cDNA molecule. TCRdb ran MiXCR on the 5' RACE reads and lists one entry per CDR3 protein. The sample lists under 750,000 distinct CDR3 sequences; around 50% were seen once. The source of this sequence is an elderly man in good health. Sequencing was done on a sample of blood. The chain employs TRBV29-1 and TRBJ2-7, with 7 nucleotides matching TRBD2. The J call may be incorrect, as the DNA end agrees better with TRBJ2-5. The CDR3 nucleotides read TGCAGCGTTGAGGAGGCGGGGGACGTACAAGAGACCCAGTACTTC. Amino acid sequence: CSVEEAGDVQETQYF.